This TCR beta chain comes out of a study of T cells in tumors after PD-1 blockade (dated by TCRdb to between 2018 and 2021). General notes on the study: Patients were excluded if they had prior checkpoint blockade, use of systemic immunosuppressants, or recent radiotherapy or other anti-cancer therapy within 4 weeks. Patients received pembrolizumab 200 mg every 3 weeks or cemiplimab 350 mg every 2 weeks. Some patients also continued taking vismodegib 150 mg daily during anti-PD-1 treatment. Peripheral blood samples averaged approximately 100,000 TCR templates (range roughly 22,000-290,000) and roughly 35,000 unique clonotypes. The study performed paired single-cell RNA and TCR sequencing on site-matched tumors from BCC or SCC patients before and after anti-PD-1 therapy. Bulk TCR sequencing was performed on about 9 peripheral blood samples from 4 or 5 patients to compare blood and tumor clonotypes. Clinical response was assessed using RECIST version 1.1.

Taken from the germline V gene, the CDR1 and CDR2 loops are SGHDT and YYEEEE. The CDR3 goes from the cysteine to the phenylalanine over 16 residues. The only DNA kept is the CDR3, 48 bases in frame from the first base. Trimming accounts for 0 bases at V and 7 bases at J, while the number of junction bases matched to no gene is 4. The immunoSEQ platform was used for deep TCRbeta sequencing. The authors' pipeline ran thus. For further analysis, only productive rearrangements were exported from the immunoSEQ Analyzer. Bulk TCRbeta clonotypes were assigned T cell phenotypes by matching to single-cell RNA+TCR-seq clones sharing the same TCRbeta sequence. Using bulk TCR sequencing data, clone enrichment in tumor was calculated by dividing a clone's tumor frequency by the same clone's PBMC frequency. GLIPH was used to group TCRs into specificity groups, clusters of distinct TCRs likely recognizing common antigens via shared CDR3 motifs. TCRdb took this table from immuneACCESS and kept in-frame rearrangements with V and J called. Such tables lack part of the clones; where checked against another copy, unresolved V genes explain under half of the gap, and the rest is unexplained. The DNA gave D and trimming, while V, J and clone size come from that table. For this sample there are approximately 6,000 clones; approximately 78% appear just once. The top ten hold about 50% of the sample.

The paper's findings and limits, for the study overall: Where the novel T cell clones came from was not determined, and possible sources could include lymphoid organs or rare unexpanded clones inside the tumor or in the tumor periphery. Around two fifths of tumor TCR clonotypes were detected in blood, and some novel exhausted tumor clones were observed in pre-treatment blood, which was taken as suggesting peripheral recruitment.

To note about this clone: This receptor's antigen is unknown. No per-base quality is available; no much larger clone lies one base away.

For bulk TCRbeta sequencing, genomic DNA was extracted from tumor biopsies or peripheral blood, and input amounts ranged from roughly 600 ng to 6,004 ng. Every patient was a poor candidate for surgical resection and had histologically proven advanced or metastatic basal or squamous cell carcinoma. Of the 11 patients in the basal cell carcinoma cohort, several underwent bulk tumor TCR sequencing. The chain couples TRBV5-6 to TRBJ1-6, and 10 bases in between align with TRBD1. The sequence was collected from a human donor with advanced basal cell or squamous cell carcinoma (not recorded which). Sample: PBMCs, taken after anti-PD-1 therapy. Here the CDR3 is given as CASSLAGQGWNSPLHF. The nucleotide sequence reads TGTGCCAGCAGCTTGGCGGGACAGGGGTGGAATTCACCCCTCCACTTT.